These 25 T cell receptor beta chains share one sample of origin, sequenced in a study of CD8+ T cells in alopecia areata. The treatment denotes: oral pan-JAK inhibitor, 5-10 mg twice daily. cDNA prepared by RNA extraction and subsequent reverse transcription served as the template for sequencing. Clones were read by immunoSEQ multiplex PCR, and TCRdb kept only the in-frame ones, dropping some. Of about 200,000 clones in the sample, 58% are singletons; the top ten hold about 5%. The sample consisted of CD4+ T cells sorted from blood, taken at week 24, from a patient treated with tofacitinib. These receptor sequences come from a human donor with alopecia areata.

This clone was seen a single time. This rearrangement joins TRBV25-1 to TRBJ1-1; D not resolved. CDR1 is MGHDK, CDR2 SYGVNS, per germline. This CDR3 region has 12 residues. V was cut by 10 bases and J by 3 bases, with 12 bases left in between. The CDR3 here is CATHGEDTEAFF. CDR3 DNA sequence: TGTGCCACCCACGGTGAGGACACTGAAGCTTTCTTT. The full variable domain, in which reference TRBV25-1 and TRBJ1-1 provide the parts outside the CDR3, is EADIYQTPRYLVIGTGKKITLECSQTMGHDKMYWYQQDPGMELHLIHYSYGVNSTEKGDLSSESTVSRIRTEHFPLTLESARPSHTSQYLCATHGEDTEAFFGQGTRLTVV.

The genes are TRBV7-2 and TRBJ1-1; tentatively, D is TRBD1 (5 bases). Germline assignment: CDR1 SGHTA and CDR2 FQGNSA. The CDR3 has 13 amino acids. V was shortened by 4 bases and J by 1 base, with 7 bases between the two germline ends. In DNA form, the CDR3 reads TGTGCCAGCAGCTCAACAGGGAACACTGAAGCTTTCTTT. It specifies CASSSTGNTEAFF. Based on the CDR3 plus reference TRBV7-2 and TRBJ1-1, the full variable domain is GAGVSQSPSNKVTEKGKDVELRCDPISGHTALYWYRQSLGQGLEFLIYFQGNSAPDKSGLPSDRFSAERTGGSVSTLTIQRTQQEDSAVYLCASSSTGNTEAFFGQGTRLTVV.

This chain uses TRBV27 with TRBJ2-3; 7 nucleotides match TRBD2. The CDR3 runs to 13 residues. CDR1 is MNHEY and CDR2 is SMNVEV in the germline V gene (reference sequence). Trimming at V came to 8 bases and at J to 1 base, leaving 3 bases not matched to a gene. CDR3 sequence: CASRRGGTDTQYF. The DNA of the CDR3 is TGTGCCAGCCGTCGGGGGGGCACAGATACGCAGTATTTT.

The rearrangement uses TRBV11-2 and TRBJ2-7; unclear D gene. Trimming removed 2 bases at V and 5 bases at J, with 7 bases between. Germline CDR1 reads SGHAT; CDR2 reads FQNNGV. This CDR3 is 12 amino acids long. The CDR3 coding sequence is TGTGCCAGCAGCTTAAGCGAGGACGAGCAGTACTTC. The encoded protein is CASSLSEDEQYF. Using reference TRBV11-2 and TRBJ2-7 for the parts outside the CDR3, the full variable domain is EAGVAQSPRYKIIEKRQSVAFWCNPISGHATLYWYQQILGQGPKLLIQFQNNGVVDDSQLPKDRFSAERLKGVDSTLKIQPAKLEDSAVYLCASSLSEDEQYFGPGTRLTVT.

DNA of the CDR3: TGTGCCAGCAGACACGGACAGGGGAACACCGGGGAGCTGTTTTTT. Residues: CASRHGQGNTGELFF. The chain recombines TRBV27 with TRBJ2-2; 8 nucleotides agree with TRBD1. Germline loops: CDR1 MNHEY, CDR2 SMNVEV (reference sequence). Unmatched junction bases numbered 4, after V lost 6 bases and J lost 1 base. This CDR3 spans 15 amino acids.

The chain recombines TRBV19 with TRBJ1-6, with 10 bases matching TRBD1. This CDR3 has 15 residues. CDR1 LNHDA and CDR2 SQIVND come from the germline V gene (reference sequence). V gave up 3 bases and J gave up 6 bases; unmatched junction bases: 2. In nucleotides, the CDR3 is TGTGCCAGTAGTATTGGGACAGGGGTTAATTCACCCCTCCACTTT. It is translated as CASSIGTGVNSPLHF.

The chain combines TRBV9 with TRBJ2-5, with TRBD2 matching over 7 bases. Trimming removed 3 bases from V and 1 base from J; junction bases left unmatched: 0. The CDR3 is 13 amino acids. Germline CDR1 is SGDLS and CDR2 is YYNGEE. The chain's CDR3 is CASSAGGQETQYF. CDR3 nucleotide sequence: TGTGCCAGCAGCGCGGGAGGCCAAGAGACCCAGTACTTC. Together with reference TRBV9 and TRBJ2-5, the CDR3 gives the full variable domain: DSGVTQTPKHLITATGQRVTLRCSPRSGDLSVYWYQQSLDQGLQFLIQYYNGEERAKGNILERFSAQQFPDLHSELNLSSLELGDSALYFCASSAGGQETQYFGPGTRLLVL.

This sequence joins TRBV5-1 and TRBJ2-2, with D uncertain. Germline lookup yields CDR1 SGHRS and CDR2 YFSETQ. The CDR3 totals 13 residues. Trimming removed 4 bases at V and 3 bases at J, with 7 bases between. CDR3 bases: TGCGCCAGCAGCACAGAGTACACCGGGGAGCTGTTTTTT. Translation: CASSTEYTGELFF.

V gene TRBV29-1 combines with J gene TRBJ1-1; D unclear. V lost 1 base and J lost 1, with 16 bases in between. CDR3 length equals 16 residues. The V gene's germline CDR1 is SQVTM and CDR2 ANQGSEA. CDR3 in DNA: TGCAGCGTTGAAGTACGTAGTCGGGGTCCGAACACTGAAGCTTTCTTT. This encodes CSVEVRSRGPNTEAFF.

V usage is TRBV9 and J usage is TRBJ2-5; D call uncertain. V gave up 0 bases and J gave up 7 bases, with 16 bases separating them. CDR3 length: 15 amino acids. Germline V gene data show CDR1 as SGDLS and CDR2 as YYNGEE. Here the CDR3 reads CASSVAEPVGTTQYF. CDR3 sequence (DNA): TGTGCCAGCAGCGTAGCGGAGCCTGTCGGTACGACCCAGTACTTC.

CDR3 in DNA: TGTGCCTCCGAACAGGGGGTCGGGAACATTCAGTACTTC. It translates to CASEQGVGNIQYF. The chain combines TRBV30 with TRBJ2-4; TRBD1 matches at 8 bases. Germline lookup yields CDR1 GTSNPN and CDR2 SVGIG (reference sequence). Germline trimming cut 7 bases from V and 7 bases from J; bases unmatched to any gene: 9. The CDR3 totals 13 residues.

The V call is TRBV10-3, the J call TRBJ2-6, with TRBD2 identical over 7 bases. V lost 5 bases and J lost 0; bases outside the gene matches: 4. The CDR3 length is 16 residues. Germline V gene data show CDR1 as ENHRY and CDR2 as SYGVKD. The CDR3 loop is CAISSTGGSGANVLTF. CDR3 DNA sequence: TGTGCCATCAGTTCGACGGGGGGCTCTGGGGCCAACGTCCTGACTTTC.

The chain employs TRBV5-1 and TRBJ2-7; possible D gene TRBD1, 6 bases. V lost 5 bases to trimming and J lost 3 bases, with 12 bases between them. The V gene's germline CDR1 is SGHRS and CDR2 YFSETQ. The CDR3 loop spans 13 amino acids. CDR3 nucleotides: TGCGCCAGCAGACGACAGGACAACTACGAGCAGTACTTC. Its protein is CASRRQDNYEQYF.

About this clone: This same CDR3 is encoded by further DNA sequences in the sample. CDR3 amino acids: CASSPGTGETQYF. The CDR3 region has the DNA TGCGCCAGCAGCCCCGGGACAGGGGAGACCCAGTACTTC. This chain joins TRBV5-1 and TRBJ2-5, with 9 bases that match TRBD1. With V trimmed by 4 bases and J by 5 bases, 3 bases remained unmatched. CDR3 length equals 13 residues. Looked up from germline, CDR1 is SGHRS and CDR2 is YFSETQ.

This clone was observed a few times. The gene calls are TRBV15 and TRBJ2-5; no reliable D call. CDR3 length: 16 amino acids. Germline V lookup: CDR1 LNHNV, CDR2 YYDKDF (reference sequence). The germline V and J ends were trimmed by 0 bases and 2 bases, with 13 bases remaining between them. CDR3 DNA sequence: TGTGCCACCAGCAGAGATATTCGCCCTCAGCAAGAGACCCAGTACTTC. Its protein is CATSRDIRPQQETQYF.

The CDR3 DNA follows: TGTGCCAGCAGCGTATCGGGCCACCTGAATTCACCCCTCCACTTT. It encodes CASSVSGHLNSPLHF. The chain combines TRBV7-2 with TRBJ1-6; D gene unclear. This CDR3 contains 15 residues. Germline V gene sequence: CDR1 SGHTA, CDR2 FQGNSA. V dropped 5 bases and J dropped 7 bases, with 15 bases sitting between them.

The chain combines TRBV5-1 with TRBJ2-2; perhaps TRBD1 as D (6 bases). V dropped 2 bases and J dropped 2 bases, with 10 bases sitting between them. The length of the CDR3 is 15 residues. Germline CDR1 SGHRS, CDR2 YFSETQ. DNA of the CDR3: TGCGCCAGCAGCTTACAGGGCGTCAACACCGGGGAGCTGTTTTTT. Translation: CASSLQGVNTGELFF.

The rearrangement uses TRBV9 and TRBJ2-7; 13 nucleotides match TRBD2. The CDR3 sequence is 15 residues long. The V and J ends lost 3 bases and 3 bases, in that order; junction bases with no gene match: 3. CDR1 is SGDLS, CDR2 YYNGEE, per germline. CDR3 residues: CASSARLAGGYEQYF. In nucleotides, the CDR3 is TGTGCCAGCAGCGCGAGACTAGCGGGGGGCTACGAGCAGTACTTC.

The chain links TRBV28 to TRBJ1-2; D gene unclear. V lost 5 bases and J lost 4, with 11 bases in between. The CDR3 is made up of 13 amino acids. Germline lookup yields CDR1 MDHEN and CDR2 SYDVKM. For the CDR3, the DNA is TGTGCCAGCAGTCTCACCAACCCCTATGGCTACACCTTC. This translates into CASSLTNPYGYTF.

This clone was observed a few times. V and J are TRBV7-9 and TRBJ2-1; 13 positions match TRBD2. V gave up 1 base and J gave up 8 bases; unmatched junction bases: 5. Looked up from germline, CDR1 is SEHNR and CDR2 is FQNEAQ (reference sequence). There are 16 residues in the CDR3. CDR3 DNA: TGTGCCAGCAGCTTAGGACTAGCGGGAGGAGGCCATGAGCAGTTCTTC. Translating it yields CASSLGLAGGGHEQFF.

Regarding this clone: The same CDR3 also results from other DNA sequences found in this sample. The chain has TRBV27 and TRBJ2-7; a possible D gene is TRBD1 (6 bases). CDR3 length equals 14 residues. Trimming left V 2 bases short and J 4 bases short, with 12 bases between. Germline-derived CDR1 and CDR2 are MNHEY and SMNVEV (reference sequence). The CDR3 DNA follows: TGTGCCAGCAGTTTAGGGCAGGGGTTATACGAGCAGTACTTC. Translated, it gives CASSLGQGLYEQYF.

This clone came up a few times. The chain recombines TRBV14 with TRBJ2-6; D tentatively fits TRBD1 or TRBD2 (5 bases each). CDR1 and CDR2 from the germline V gene are SGHDN and FVKESK. CDR3 length: 15 amino acids. V shed 4 bases and J shed 2 bases, with 9 bases lying between them. DNA of the CDR3: TGTGCCAGCAGCCGAAGGGGAGCTGGGGCCAACGTCCTGACTTTC. Its protein is CASSRRGAGANVLTF.

The V gene is TRBV4-1, the J gene TRBJ2-2; D is unresolved. Trimming stripped 6 bases from V and 7 bases from J, with 9 bases between. CDR1 is MGHRA and CDR2 is YSYEKL in the germline V gene. This CDR3 has 12 residues. CDR3 DNA: TGCGCCAGCAGTATACCCGGCGGGGAGCTGTTTTTT. Encoded protein: CASSIPGGELFF.

This clone was counted a few times. This chain uses TRBV30 with TRBJ1-1; D gene ambiguous. CDR1 is GTSNPN and CDR2 is SVGIG in the germline V gene (reference sequence). V was pared by 2 bases and J by 4 bases, with 11 bases between. The CDR3 contains 13 residues. This CDR3 reads CAWSTSEGTEAFF. The CDR3 region has the DNA TGTGCCTGGAGTACATCTGAGGGCACTGAAGCTTTCTTT.

The chain couples TRBV5-6 to TRBJ2-2; a weak D match, TRBD2 (6 bases). Germline assignment: CDR1 SGHDT and CDR2 YYEEEE. The CDR3 length is 16 residues. The V end was cut by 2 bases, the J end by 0 bases, with 11 bases between. CDR3 DNA sequence: TGTGCCAGCAGCTTTCTGGGCGGGACGAACACCGGGGAGCTGTTTTTT. Translating it yields CASSFLGGTNTGELFF.